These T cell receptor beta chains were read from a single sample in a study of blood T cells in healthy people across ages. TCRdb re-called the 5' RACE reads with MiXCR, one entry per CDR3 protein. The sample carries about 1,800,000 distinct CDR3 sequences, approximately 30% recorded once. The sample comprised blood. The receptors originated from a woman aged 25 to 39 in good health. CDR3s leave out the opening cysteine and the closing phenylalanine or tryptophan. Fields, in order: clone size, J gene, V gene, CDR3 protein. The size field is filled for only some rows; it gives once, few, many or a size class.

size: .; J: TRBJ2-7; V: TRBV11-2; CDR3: ANSPIGQPYEQY
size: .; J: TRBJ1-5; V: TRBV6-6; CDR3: ASSYTRGGSNQPQH
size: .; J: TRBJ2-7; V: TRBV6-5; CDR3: ASSLVSGGRAEQY
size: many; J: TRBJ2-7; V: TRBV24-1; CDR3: ATSSRRSYEQY
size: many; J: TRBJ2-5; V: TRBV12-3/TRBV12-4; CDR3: ASGDGVGLKTQY
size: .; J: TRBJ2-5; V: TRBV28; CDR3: ASSSGQHKETQY
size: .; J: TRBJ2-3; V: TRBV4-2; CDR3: ASSQAEGLFTDTQY
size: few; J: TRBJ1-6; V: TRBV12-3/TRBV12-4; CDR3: ASSFVQGAHNSPLH
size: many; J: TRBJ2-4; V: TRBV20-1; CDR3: SARDNVGPNIQY
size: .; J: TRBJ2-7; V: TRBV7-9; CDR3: ASRHTGTSGTYEQY
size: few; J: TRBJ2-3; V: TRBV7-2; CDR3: ASSSWGQATDTQY
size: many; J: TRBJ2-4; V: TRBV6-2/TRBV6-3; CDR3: ASSNRDRPGRAKNIQY
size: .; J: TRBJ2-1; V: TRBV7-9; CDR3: ASSKTTSSYEQF
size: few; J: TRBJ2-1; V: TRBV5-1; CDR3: ASSLARTSGSVEQF
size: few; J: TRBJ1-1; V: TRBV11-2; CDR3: ASSLVRPTTEAF
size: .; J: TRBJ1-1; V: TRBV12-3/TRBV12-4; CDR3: ASRGTKGAF
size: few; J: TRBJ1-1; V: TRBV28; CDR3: ASSLTRQGGPEAF
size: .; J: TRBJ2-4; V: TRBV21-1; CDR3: ASSRVTRY
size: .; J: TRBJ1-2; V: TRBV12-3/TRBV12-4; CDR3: ASRNFGQDGYT
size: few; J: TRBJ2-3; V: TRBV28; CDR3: ASSSPGLAGVDTQY
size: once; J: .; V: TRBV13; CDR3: ANSLEGGYEQY
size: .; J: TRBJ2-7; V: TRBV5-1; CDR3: ASSLGHGQYEQY